The sequence of this TCR beta chain was determined in a study of neurological immune-mediated disorders. Study-level results: HTLV-1-associated myelopathy showed the most TCR clonal expansion; multiple sclerosis the least, below healthy controls.

The unsorted libraries originated from 2 million PBMCs that had been stored at -80 C. This clonotype qualifies as medium-sized. Its antigen is not known. Template-switch 5'RACE cDNA synthesis added a 10-nucleotide unique molecular identifier. TCRdb re-called the 5' RACE reads through MiXCR, storing one row per CDR3 protein. Here the sample spans approximately 50,000 distinct CDR3 sequences, approximately 10% being singletons. The V gene lost 5 bases and the J gene lost 0 bases, with 7 bases spanning the gap. Germline assignment: CDR1 SGHVS and CDR2 FQNEAQ. The CDR3 runs 13 residues. The sequenced sample was PBMCs. V gene TRBV7-8 combines with J gene TRBJ1-2; D remains unclear. This receptor was identified in an older man with HTLV-1-associated myelopathy (HAM/TSP). The CDR3 DNA follows: TGTGCCAGCAGCCCCGGGCCTAACTATGGCTACACCTTC. Translating it yields CASSPGPNYGYTF.